The 17 T cell receptor beta chains in this list originate from one sample, sequenced in a study of cytomegalovirus exposure and HLA in healthy donors. The PCR was carried out with 60 Vbeta primers and 13 Jbeta primers. Clones were read by immunoSEQ multiplex PCR, and TCRdb kept only the in-frame ones, dropping some. The sample consists of approximately 150,000 clones, roughly 80% of them appearing once. The sample comprised PBMCs. These receptor sequences come from a male donor in good health and CMV-seronegative.

This rearrangement joins TRBV7-3 to TRBJ2-1, with TRBD1 matching over 9 bases. CDR3 size: 15 residues. The V segment lost 6 bases and the J segment 6 bases; nucleotides outside the gene matches: 9. Germline V gene data show CDR1 as SGHTA and CDR2 as FQGTGA. The CDR3 reads CASSPGTGSGNEQFF. CDR3 sequence (DNA): TGTGCCAGCAGTCCTGGGACAGGGAGCGGCAATGAGCAGTTCTTC.

The V call is TRBV6-6, the J call TRBJ2-5, with TRBD2 matching over 7 bases. The better agreement between TRBJ2-7 and the DNA end casts doubt on the J call. Germline CDR1 and CDR2: MNHNY and SVGAGI (reference sequence). This CDR3 contains 13 residues. The CDR3 region is CASQTGGSYEQYF. The CDR3 region has the DNA TGTGCCAGCCAAACGGGGGGATCCTACGAGCAGTACTTC.

V gene TRBV11-2 combines with J gene TRBJ1-2, with TRBD1 identical over 8 bases. This CDR3 spans 14 amino acids. Germline V gene sequence: CDR1 SGHAT, CDR2 FQNNGV. V shed 0 bases and J 7 bases; nucleotides not matched to a gene: 4. The CDR3 sequence: CASSLDQGAVGYTF. CDR3 in DNA: TGTGCCAGCAGCTTAGACCAGGGGGCAGTTGGCTACACCTTC.

The CDR3 protein is CAISESPQNYEQYF. The CDR3 DNA reads TGTGCCATCAGCGAATCCCCACAGAACTACGAGCAGTACTTC. The chain recombines TRBV10-3 with TRBJ2-7; D ambiguous. CDR3 length: 14 amino acids. V was cut by 6 bases and J by 3 bases, with 15 bases left in between. Germline CDR1 and CDR2: ENHRY and SYGVKD.

J is TRBJ1-2 and V is TRBV7-2, with a weak D call TRBD1 (6 bases). Germline CDR1 SGHTA, CDR2 FQGNSA. Trimming stripped 8 bases from V and 6 bases from J, with 22 bases between. The length of the CDR3 is 15 residues. CDR3 amino acids: CASGTQRGGTDGYTF. The CDR3 DNA sequence: TGTGCCAGCGGAACCCAGCGGGGGGGCACGGATGGCTACACCTTC.

The rearrangement uses TRBV30 and TRBJ1-2; D may be TRBD1 (5 bases). Germline CDR1 GTSNPN, CDR2 SVGIG (reference sequence). The ends were cut back, 3 bases at V and 8 bases at J, with 10 bases in the middle. This CDR3 has 11 residues. The CDR3 loop is CAWRGREGYTF. The DNA for the CDR3 is TGTGCCTGGAGGGGGCGCGAAGGCTACACCTTC.

This rearrangement joins TRBV6-6 to TRBJ1-5, with TRBD1 as a possible D gene (5 bases). Germline V gene lookup returns CDR1 MNHNY and CDR2 SVGAGI (reference sequence). The CDR3 length is 16 residues. V lost 5 bases, J lost 4 bases, and 18 bases lay in between. In DNA form, the CDR3 reads TGTGCCAGCAGTCCCTCCGGGGGGTGGGCAAATCAGCCCCAGCATTTT. Amino acid sequence: CASSPSGGWANQPQHF.

This clone was seen a single time. The V gene is TRBV19, the J gene TRBJ2-1; maybe TRBD2 (6 bases). Germline V gene lookup returns CDR1 LNHDA and CDR2 SQIVND (reference sequence). V was trimmed by 0 bases and J by 6 bases, leaving 9 bases between them. This CDR3 is built from 14 residues. CDR3 bases: TGTGCCAGTAGTATAGATCTGGGGGGCAATGAGCAGTTCTTC. It yields the protein CASSIDLGGNEQFF.

The gene calls are TRBV14 and TRBJ2-1, with D perhaps matching TRBD2 (6 bases). The CDR3 consists of 14 residues. Per germline, CDR1 SGHDN and CDR2 FVKESK. V lost 5 bases, J lost 12 bases, and 20 bases lay in between. The chain's CDR3 is CASSVGVASALQFF. The DNA of the CDR3 is TGTGCCAGCAGCGTCGGGGTGGCTAGCGCGTTGCAGTTCTTC.

This chain connects TRBV27 to TRBJ2-7, with D perhaps TRBD2 (6 bases). CDR1 and CDR2 (germline): MNHEY, SMNVEV (reference sequence). The CDR3 extends over 15 amino acids. The V end was cut by 5 bases, the J end by 7 bases, with 21 bases between. CDR3 sequence reads: CASSGWRAGRGEQYF. The CDR3 DNA is TGTGCCAGCAGTGGATGGCGAGCGGGCCGGGGAGAGCAGTACTTC.

The chain carries TRBV4-1 and TRBJ1-1, with D perhaps matching TRBD1 (6 bases). The germline gives CDR1 MGHRA, CDR2 YSYEKL. The V gene lost 4 bases and the J gene lost 5 bases, with 29 bases spanning the gap. There are 19 residues in the CDR3. The DNA of the CDR3 is TGCGCCAGCAGCCGGACCGGGGGGGCCGGAGTTGGAGCGTTAACTGAAGCTTTCTTT. Its translation is CASSRTGGAGVGALTEAFF.

The rearrangement uses TRBV18 and TRBJ2-7; 9 nucleotides match TRBD2. J was trimmed by 6 bases and V by 4 bases; bases with no gene match: 1. The germline CDR1 and CDR2 sequences are KGHSH and LQKENI. There are 12 residues in the CDR3. In DNA form, the CDR3 reads TGTGCCAGCTCACAGCGGGAGGCCGAGCAGTACTTC. Its protein product is CASSQREAEQYF.

This chain links TRBV11-2 with TRBJ1-1, with D perhaps TRBD1 (5 bases). The CDR3 totals 14 residues. V lost 1 base to trimming and J lost 2 bases, with 8 bases between them. Germline CDR1 reads SGHAT; CDR2 reads FQNNGV. CDR3 sequence: CASSLVRGNTEAFF. For the CDR3, the DNA is TGTGCCAGCAGCTTAGTTAGGGGCAACACTGAAGCTTTCTTT. The variable domain in full, with the rest retrieved from reference TRBV11-2 and TRBJ1-1, is EAGVAQSPRYKIIEKRQSVAFWCNPISGHATLYWYQQILGQGPKLLIQFQNNGVVDDSQLPKDRFSAERLKGVDSTLKIQPAKLEDSAVYLCASSLVRGNTEAFFGQGTRLTVV.

The chain joins TRBV5-6 to TRBJ1-6; 8 bases map to TRBD1. From germline, CDR1 is SGHDT and CDR2 YYEEEE. The V gene end was trimmed by 2 bases and the J gene end by 10 bases; junction bases not matched to a gene: 11. The length of the CDR3 is 16 residues. CDR3 nucleotide sequence: TGTGCCAGCAGCTTAAGTGGACAGGGAGAGGTATCACCCCTCCACTTT. The encoded protein is CASSLSGQGEVSPLHF.

This clone was observed a few times. V gene TRBV28 combines with J gene TRBJ2-7; 7 positions match TRBD2. The junction had 24 bases not matched to a gene; V was cut back by 6 bases and J by 10 bases. This CDR3 comprises 17 residues. Germline loops: CDR1 MDHEN, CDR2 SYDVKM. The DNA of the CDR3 is TGTGCCAGCAGCCTATCCGCTACCGGGACTACTCTCCCCTCCCAGTACTTC. This encodes CASSLSATGTTLPSQYF.

The chain has TRBV16 and TRBJ1-4; a possible D gene is TRBD1 (5 bases). CDR1 and CDR2 (germline): KGHSY, FQNENV. The CDR3 totals 17 residues. The ends were cut back, 3 bases at V and 8 bases at J, with 22 bases in the middle. The CDR3 DNA reads TGTGCCAGCAGCCATCGGGTACGGGGGAGCAGTGGGGAAAAACTGTTTTTT. This gives the protein CASSHRVRGSSGEKLFF. Full variable domain (missing parts from reference TRBV16 and TRBJ1-4): GEEVAQTPKHLVRGEGQKAKLYCAPIKGHSYVFWYQQVLKNEFKFLISFQNENVFDETGMPKERFSAKCLPNSPCSLEIQATKLEDSAVYFCASSHRVRGSSGEKLFFGSGTQLSVL.

This chain uses TRBV5-4 with TRBJ2-7, with 7 bases identical to TRBD1. Germline CDR1 is SGHNT and CDR2 is YYREEE (reference sequence). The CDR3 length is 12 residues. Trimming took 1 base from V and 7 from J; bases not matched to a gene: 2. CDR3 nucleotide sequence: TGTGCCAGCAGCTTGCAACAGGGGGAGCAGTACTTC. It codes for CASSLQQGEQYF.